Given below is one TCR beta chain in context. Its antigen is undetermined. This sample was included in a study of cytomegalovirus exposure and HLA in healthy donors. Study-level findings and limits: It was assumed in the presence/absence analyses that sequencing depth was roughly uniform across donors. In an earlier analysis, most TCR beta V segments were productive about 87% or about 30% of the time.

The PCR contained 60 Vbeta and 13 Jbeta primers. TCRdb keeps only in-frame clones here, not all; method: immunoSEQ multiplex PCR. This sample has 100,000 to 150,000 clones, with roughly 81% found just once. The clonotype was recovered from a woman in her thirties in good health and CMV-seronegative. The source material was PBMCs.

CDR3 DNA: TGTGCCAGCAGCGATCGGGGACTAGCGGGGACAGAGACCCAGTACTTC. Residues: CASSDRGLAGTETQYF. This chain links TRBV7-6 with TRBJ2-5; 13 bases line up with TRBD2. Germline V lookup: CDR1 SGHVS, CDR2 FNYEAQ. CDR3 size: 16 residues. Unmatched junction bases numbered 7, after V lost 5 bases and J lost 4 bases. Supplemented by reference TRBV7-6 and TRBJ2-5, the full variable domain reads GAGVSQSPRYKVTKRGQDVALRCDPISGHVSLYWYRQALGQGPEFLTYFNYEAQQDKSGLPNDRFSAERPEGSISTLTIQRTEQRDSAMYRCASSDRGLAGTETQYFGPGTRLLVL.